This is a list of T cell receptor beta chains from one sample in a study of blood T cells in healthy people across ages. MiXCR was run by TCRdb on the 5' RACE reads, yielding one entry per CDR3 protein. The profile covers fewer than 700,000 distinct CDR3 sequences, with 35% to 50% appearing a single time and 25% to 30% taken by the ten largest. The sample taken for sequencing was blood. These TCRs come from a man older than 75 in good health. The CDR3 runs from the conserved cysteine through the conserved F or W. The order of the fields is clone size, D gene, V gene, J gene, CDR3 DNA, CDR3 protein. The D gene is left open where the match is weak. Size tells how often a clone was seen (once, few, many) or the class of an expanded clone, and some rows leave it out.

clone size: many
D gene: NA
V gene: TRBV11-3
J gene: TRBJ2-2
CDR3 DNA: TGTGCCAGCAGACTAGGAAACACCGGGGAGCTGTTTTTT
CDR3 protein: CASRLGNTGELFF

clone size: NA
D gene: NA
V gene: TRBV11-2
J gene: TRBJ2-1
CDR3 DNA: TGTGCCAGCAGCCTAGGAAGCCCCGGCCCCTACAATGAGCAGTTCTTC
CDR3 protein: CASSLGSPGPYNEQFF

clone size: few
D gene: NA
V gene: TRBV29-1
J gene: TRBJ1-5
CDR3 DNA: TGCAGCGTTGCTCAGGGGTCGGGCAATCAGCCCCAGCATTTT
CDR3 protein: CSVAQGSGNQPQHF

clone size: NA
D gene: NA
V gene: TRBV20-1
J gene: TRBJ1-2
CDR3 DNA: TGCAGTGCTAGAGTTCAAGCAGGGGAATATGGCTACACCTTC
CDR3 protein: CSARVQAGEYGYTF

clone size: few
D gene: TRBD1
V gene: TRBV11-2
J gene: TRBJ1-2
CDR3 DNA: TGTGCCAGCAGCTTAGGGTACCGACAGGGGCTCGTGGAAAACTATGGCTACACCTTC
CDR3 protein: CASSLGYRQGLVENYGYTF

clone size: NA
D gene: NA
V gene: TRBV29-1
J gene: TRBJ2-1
CDR3 DNA: TGCAGCGTTGAAGTCCCCGGCGGAAAGGTACCGTACTACAATGAGCAGTTCTTC
CDR3 protein: CSVEVPGGKVPYYNEQFF

clone size: NA
D gene: NA
V gene: TRBV25-1
J gene: TRBJ1-1
CDR3 DNA: TGTGCCAGCAGATCAACCGGCACTGAAGCTTTCTTT
CDR3 protein: CASRSTGTEAFF

clone size: NA
D gene: TRBD1
V gene: TRBV20-1
J gene: TRBJ2-7
CDR3 DNA: TGCAGTGCCGTTAGGACAGGGGTCGCGGGGTCTTCCTACGAGCAGTACTTC
CDR3 protein: CSAVRTGVAGSSYEQYF

clone size: NA
D gene: NA
V gene: TRBV7-6
J gene: TRBJ2-3
CDR3 DNA: TGTGCCAGCAGTAGATCGGGTGTAGGCACCGATACGCAGTATTTT
CDR3 protein: CASSRSGVGTDTQYF

clone size: many
D gene: TRBD1
V gene: TRBV4-3
J gene: TRBJ1-5
CDR3 DNA: TGCGCCAGCAGCCAGACCCGACAGGGGCATCAGCCCCAGCATTTT
CDR3 protein: CASSQTRQGHQPQHF

clone size: few
D gene: NA
V gene: TRBV10-2
J gene: TRBJ2-6
CDR3 DNA: TGCGCCAGCAGTACCCTCGGGTATACAACCTCTGGGGCCAACGTCCTGACTTTC
CDR3 protein: CASSTLGYTTSGANVLTF

clone size: few
D gene: TRBD2
V gene: TRBV28
J gene: TRBJ2-1
CDR3 DNA: TGTGCCAGCTCTCCCCTGGGGGGCGGGAGGGCCTCGGATGAGCAGTTCTTC
CDR3 protein: CASSPLGGGRASDEQFF

clone size: NA
D gene: TRBD2
V gene: TRBV30
J gene: TRBJ2-1
CDR3 DNA: TGTGCCTGGGAGGGGAGGGCCGGGAATGAGCAGTTCTTC
CDR3 protein: CAWEGRAGNEQFF

clone size: few
D gene: NA
V gene: TRBV6-5
J gene: TRBJ1-2
CDR3 DNA: TGTGCCAGCAGTTACTCGTTAGGACAGCCTTCGGGCTACACCTTC
CDR3 protein: CASSYSLGQPSGYTF

clone size: NA
D gene: NA
V gene: TRBV4-3
J gene: TRBJ2-3
CDR3 DNA: TGCGCCAGCAGCCAAGAACCGGCCACAGATACGCAGTATTTT
CDR3 protein: CASSQEPATDTQYF

clone size: NA
D gene: NA
V gene: TRBV12-3/TRBV12-4
J gene: TRBJ1-4
CDR3 DNA: TGTGCCAGCAGGGAAAGCTGGGGGCGAACCAGAACTAATGAAAAACTGTTTTTT
CDR3 protein: CASRESWGRTRTNEKLFF

clone size: many
D gene: TRBD2
V gene: TRBV7-9
J gene: TRBJ2-7
CDR3 DNA: TGTGCCAGCAGCGAACCGGGACTAGCGGGCCACGAGCAGTACTTC
CDR3 protein: CASSEPGLAGHEQYF

clone size: NA
D gene: NA
V gene: TRBV11-3
J gene: TRBJ2-5
CDR3 DNA: TGTGCCAGCAGCTTAGATTGGGGGGACTCTGCCCACAATGAGCAGTACTTC
CDR3 protein: CASSLDWGDSAHNEQYF

clone size: many
D gene: NA
V gene: TRBV7-2
J gene: TRBJ2-3
CDR3 DNA: TGTGCCAGCAGCTTAGCAAACAGGGTCACAGATACGCAGTATTTT
CDR3 protein: CASSLANRVTDTQYF

clone size: few
D gene: TRBD2
V gene: TRBV12-5
J gene: TRBJ2-1
CDR3 DNA: TGTGCTAGTGGGACCGGGACTAGCGAACATGAGCAGTTCTTC
CDR3 protein: CASGTGTSEHEQFF

clone size: NA
D gene: NA
V gene: TRBV20-1
J gene: TRBJ2-2
CDR3 DNA: TGCAGTGCTACCCCAGCAGGCAGGATGAACACCGGGGAGCTGTTTTTT
CDR3 protein: CSATPAGRMNTGELFF

clone size: few
D gene: NA
V gene: TRBV2
J gene: TRBJ2-5
CDR3 DNA: TGTGCCAGCAGTGAAGGCCCCGGGACTTCAGAGACCCAGTACTTC
CDR3 protein: CASSEGPGTSETQYF

clone size: NA
D gene: NA
V gene: TRBV6-5
J gene: TRBJ2-5
CDR3 DNA: TGTGCCAGCAGTTACACAAGTGGGTGGCGACAGCCGCAAGAGACCCAGTACTTC
CDR3 protein: CASSYTSGWRQPQETQYF

clone size: NA
D gene: TRBD2
V gene: TRBV10-1
J gene: TRBJ2-2
CDR3 DNA: TGCGCCAGCAGTGATGTAGCGGGGGGAGCCGGGGAGCTGTTTTTT
CDR3 protein: CASSDVAGGAGELFF

clone size: many
D gene: NA
V gene: TRBV7-2
J gene: TRBJ2-7
CDR3 DNA: TGTGCCAGCAGCCGTGATACAGTCTACGAGCAGTACTTC
CDR3 protein: CASSRDTVYEQYF

clone size: NA
D gene: TRBD2
V gene: TRBV29-1
J gene: TRBJ2-7
CDR3 DNA: TGCAGCGCAGCCCTTAGCGGGAGAAGCGAGCAGTACTTC
CDR3 protein: CSAALSGRSEQYF

clone size: NA
D gene: TRBD2
V gene: TRBV7-3
J gene: TRBJ2-1
CDR3 DNA: TGTGCCAGCAGCTCCCCGCGGACTAGCGGGAGGGGATTATCTTACAATGGGCAGTTCTTC
CDR3 protein: CASSSPRTSGRGLSYNGQFF

clone size: NA
D gene: TRBD2
V gene: TRBV20-1
J gene: TRBJ2-1
CDR3 DNA: TGCAGTGCTAGAGATCCGGGAGGCTCCTACAATGAGCAGTTCTTC
CDR3 protein: CSARDPGGSYNEQFF

clone size: NA
D gene: TRBD2
V gene: TRBV19
J gene: TRBJ2-1
CDR3 DNA: TGTGCCAGTAGTATCCAGCGGGAGTTCGATGAGCAGTTCTTC
CDR3 protein: CASSIQREFDEQFF

clone size: few
D gene: NA
V gene: TRBV7-2
J gene: TRBJ1-2
CDR3 DNA: TGTGCCAGCAGCTTAGGTCCGTTGTATGGCTACACCTTC
CDR3 protein: CASSLGPLYGYTF